The clone carrying this T cell receptor (beta chain) was counted many times. Its antigen is undetermined. The CDR3 has 16 residues. In germline, CDR1 is SNHLY, CDR2 FYNNEI. The V end lost 8 bases, the J end lost 4 bases, and 20 bases lay between the germline ends. The data stem from a study of read filtering for tumor transcriptome and immune sequencing. The wider study: Whole-transcriptome libraries were prepared after DNase treatment. Study results and limitations: In IR-seq, single-read clonotypes were roughly 80% of clonotypes but 3.5% to 4% of reads. IR-seq captured clonotypes deeper and more reliably than RNA-seq. Without single-read clonotypes, shared clonotype proportions correlated more between IR-seq and RNA-seq.

From roughly 390 ng of RNA, a library with molecular barcoded alpha/delta and beta/gamma adaptors was made. MiXCR, applied by TCRdb to the reads, yields one record per CDR3 protein. This sample has about 58,000 distinct CDR3 sequences, with approximately 13% found just once. Sequences were obtained from a population of CD138-negative cells sorted from bone marrow. The TCR originated in a donor over 35 with multiple myeloma. This rearrangement joins TRBV2 to TRBJ1-4, with D perhaps TRBD1 (5 bases). The chain's CDR3 is CASGRDAGRSNEKLFF. CDR3 in DNA: TGTGCCAGCGGCCGAGACGCGGGACGCAGTAATGAAAAACTGTTTTTT.